The subject of this entry is one T cell receptor beta chain. Antigen: not known. These data originate in a study of OX40 agonist ivuxolimab in advanced cancers. Sampling times: baseline, cycle 4 day 1, cycle 7 day 1. General study points: A proportion of nonresponders additionally exhibited low normalized T-cell clonal expansion. Partial responders treated at 0.1-3.0 mg/kg exhibited clonal expansion among the lowest measured. It was not determined which antigens were specifically recognized by the peripheral T cells that had undergone clonal expansion.

The CDR3 has 14 residues. Germline lookup yields CDR1 SGHDT and CDR2 YYEEEE. V was clipped by 0 bases and J by 5 bases, with 11 bases between them. Libraries were prepared by immunoSEQ multiplex PCR; TCRdb keeps only in-frame clonotypes and omits some of them. The sample lists approximately 80,000 clones, 80% to 95% occurring once. This specimen was CD4+ or CD8+ T cells sorted from blood, taken in a trial of the OX40 agonist ivuxolimab. This chain uses TRBV5-6 with TRBJ1-2; D gene uncertain. The TCR was taken from an adult with an advanced solid tumor such as melanoma, head and neck, liver or kidney cancer. The CDR3 region has the DNA TGTGCCAGCAGCTTGGCCCCAGATAGGTATGGCTACACCTTC. This sequence encodes CASSLAPDRYGYTF.